The rows below give T cell receptor beta chains drawn from one sample of a study of blood T cell repertoires in COVID-19. Produced via immunoSEQ multiplex PCR; TCRdb's table is partial and in-frame only. The data hold some 190,000 clones, with almost 90% observed a single time. The specimen sequenced was peripheral blood. The receptors derive from a man younger than 35 with active or convalescent COVID-19. Each CDR3 is given without its conserved first and last residue.

>TRBV4-1|TRBJ2-1
ASNPGGLVNEQF
>TRBV2|TRBJ2-5
ASSDDLQTQY
>TRBV6-9|TRBJ2-7
ASSYSEGSYEQY
>TRBV19|TRBJ1-2
ASSIDFESRARGYT
>TRBV7-9|TRBJ2-7
ASSPSGSHEQY
>TRBV7-2|TRBJ2-1
ASSLVTGRNEQF
>TRBV5-1|TRBJ1-3
ASSTTGLDGNTIY
>TRBV3-1/TRBV3-2|TRBJ2-3
ASSRQGLLLSRQY
>TRBV9|TRBJ2-3
ASSARTASTDTQY
>TRBV7-9|TRBJ2-3
ASSLAKGSTDTQY
>TRBV7-8|TRBJ1-1
ASSHKGQNTEAF
>TRBV5-4|TRBJ2-1
ASSLASWATTYNEQF
>TRBV2|TRBJ2-1
ASSWTVYNEQF
>TRBV5-5|TRBJ1-1
ASSLAGDTEAF
>TRBV29-1|TRBJ1-1
SVGQMNTEAF
>TRBV19|TRBJ2-2
ASSMGPINTGELF
>TRBV12-5|TRBJ1-2
ASGLDSYGYT
>TRBV2|TRBJ2-1
ASSEVADNEQF
>TRBV9|TRBJ2-1
ASSVDRGNYNEQF
>TRBV27|TRBJ2-3
ASSSGTSGADTQY
>TRBV19|TRBJ2-3
ASSPGQTLTATDTQY
>TRBV19|TRBJ1-2
ASSIQGRIYGYT